This entry features one TCR beta chain sequence. Its antigen is not identified. The germline V gene encodes CDR1 SGDLS and CDR2 YYNGEE. The CDR3 totals 12 residues. Trimming left V 0 bases short and J 10 bases short, with 10 bases between. Clones were read by immunoSEQ multiplex PCR, and TCRdb kept only the in-frame ones, dropping some. The table records roughly 86,000 clones, about 83% of them present only once. Checkpoint therapy with ipilimumab 1 mg/kg began 14 to 28 days after transplant. The sample comes from a study of ipilimumab plus nivolumab after autologous stem cell transplantation. At the level of the study: Typical patient got 5 ipilimumab doses and roughly eight nivolumab doses (median). The DLBCL group included primary refractory and relapsed cases. Study observations and caveats: Per the authors, repertoire, Treg and microbiota data justify further study.

The chain links TRBV9 to TRBJ1-1; D is ambiguous. The source of this sequence is a male donor with diffuse large B-cell lymphoma. Sequencing used PBMCs, obtained in a trial of ipilimumab plus nivolumab as post-transplant consolidation. The CDR3 bases are TGTGCCAGCAGCGTAGCCTTCGGCGGAGCTTTCTTT. Protein product: CASSVAFGGAFF.